The TCR beta chain under discussion was sequenced for a study of T cell changes during pregnancy in multiple sclerosis (dated by TCRdb to between 2018 and 2020). Regarding the research as a whole: The study examined how the T cell repertoire changed over the course of pregnancy in women with multiple sclerosis.

About this clone: There is no known antigen for this receptor. Qualities for individual bases were not recorded, and no much larger clone is one base off.

The CDR3, from cysteine to phenylalanine, totals 15 residues. The DNA shown is the 45-base CDR3, in frame from base 1. The V end gives up 0 bases and the J end 3 bases, leaving 4 bases in the junction not matched to a gene. CDR1 SGHNT and CDR2 YYREEE are derived from the germline V gene (reference sequence). The library came from the immunoSEQ multiplex PCR assay. Here the immuneACCESS table is served through TCRdb, limited to in-frame sequences with V and J called. Missing clones are a known gap in these copies; in checked studies unresolved V genes cover under half, and the rest lacks a known reason. The sample profile shows about 58,000 clones; roughly nine tenths of them were found once. The ten largest clones add up to 0.49% of the sample.

The chain joins TRBV5-4 to TRBJ2-7, with TRBD1 matching 9 junction bases. The clonotype was recovered from a female donor in good health, enrolled as a control in a pregnancy study. Source: CD4+ T cells from peripheral blood mononuclear cells, taken after pregnancy. In nucleotide form, the sequence is TGTGCCAGCAGCTTGGCACAGGGGGCGGACTACGAGCAGTACTTC. Its amino acids are CASSLAQGADYEQYF.